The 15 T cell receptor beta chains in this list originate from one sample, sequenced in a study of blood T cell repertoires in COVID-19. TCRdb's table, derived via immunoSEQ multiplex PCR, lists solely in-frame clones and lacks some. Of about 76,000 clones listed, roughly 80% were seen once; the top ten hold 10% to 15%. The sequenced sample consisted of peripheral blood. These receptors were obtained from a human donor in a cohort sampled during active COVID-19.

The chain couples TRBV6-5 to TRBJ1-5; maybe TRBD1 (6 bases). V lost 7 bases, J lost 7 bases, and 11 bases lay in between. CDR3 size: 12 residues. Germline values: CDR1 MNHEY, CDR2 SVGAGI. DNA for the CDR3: TGTGCCAGCAAAACAGGGCGCCAGCCCCAGCATTTT. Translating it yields CASKTGRQPQHF.

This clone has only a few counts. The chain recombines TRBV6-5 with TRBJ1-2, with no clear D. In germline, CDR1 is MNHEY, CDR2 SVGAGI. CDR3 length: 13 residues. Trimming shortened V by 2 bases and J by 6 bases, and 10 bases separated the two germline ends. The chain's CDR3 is CASSYAGPDGYTF. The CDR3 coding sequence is TGTGCCAGCAGTTACGCGGGCCCAGATGGCTACACCTTC.

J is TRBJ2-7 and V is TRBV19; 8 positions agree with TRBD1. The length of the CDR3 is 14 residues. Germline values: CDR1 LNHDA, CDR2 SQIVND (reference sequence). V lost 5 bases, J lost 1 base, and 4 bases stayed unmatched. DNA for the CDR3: TGTGCCAGTAGTTTTGGACAGGGTTCCTACGAGCAGTACTTC. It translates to CASSFGQGSYEQYF.

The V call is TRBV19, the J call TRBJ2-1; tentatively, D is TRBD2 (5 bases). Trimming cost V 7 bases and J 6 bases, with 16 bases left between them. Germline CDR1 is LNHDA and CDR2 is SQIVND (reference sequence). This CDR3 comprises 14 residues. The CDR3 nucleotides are TGTGCCAGTATGCCTAGCAATGTTGGCAATGAGCAGTTCTTC. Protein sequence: CASMPSNVGNEQFF.

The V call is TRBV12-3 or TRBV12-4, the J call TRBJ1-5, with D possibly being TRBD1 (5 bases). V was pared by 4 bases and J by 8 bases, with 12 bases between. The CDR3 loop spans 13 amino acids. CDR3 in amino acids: CASSWGRAEPQHF. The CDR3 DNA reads TGTGCCAGCAGTTGGGGCAGGGCAGAGCCCCAGCATTTT.

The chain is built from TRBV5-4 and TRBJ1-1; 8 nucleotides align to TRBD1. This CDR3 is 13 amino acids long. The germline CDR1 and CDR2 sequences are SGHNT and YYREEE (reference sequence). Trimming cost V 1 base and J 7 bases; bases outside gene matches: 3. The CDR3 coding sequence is TGTGCCAGCAGCTTGTCGACAGGGGATGAAGCTTTCTTT. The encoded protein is CASSLSTGDEAFF.

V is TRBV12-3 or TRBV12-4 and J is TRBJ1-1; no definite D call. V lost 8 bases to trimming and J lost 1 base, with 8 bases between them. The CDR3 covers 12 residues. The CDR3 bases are TGTGCCAGCCATAACTGGAACACTGAAGCTTTCTTT. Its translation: CASHNWNTEAFF.

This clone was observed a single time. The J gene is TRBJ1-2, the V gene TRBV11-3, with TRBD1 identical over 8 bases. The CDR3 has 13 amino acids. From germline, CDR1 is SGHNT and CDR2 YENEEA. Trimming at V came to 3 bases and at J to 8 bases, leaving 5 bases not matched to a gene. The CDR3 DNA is TGTGCCAGCAGCTTTCAGGGGGCGGGCGGCTACACCTTC. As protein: CASSFQGAGGYTF.

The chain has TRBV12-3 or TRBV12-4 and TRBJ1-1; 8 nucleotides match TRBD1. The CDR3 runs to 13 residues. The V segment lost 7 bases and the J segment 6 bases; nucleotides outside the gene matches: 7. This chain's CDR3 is CASNIQGGAEAFF. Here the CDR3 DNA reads TGTGCCAGCAACATACAGGGGGGAGCTGAAGCTTTCTTT.

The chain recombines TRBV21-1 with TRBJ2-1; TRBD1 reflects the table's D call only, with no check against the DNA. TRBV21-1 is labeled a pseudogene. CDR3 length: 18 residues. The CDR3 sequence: CASSNHLGRPTRYNEQFF. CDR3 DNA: TGTGCCAGCAGCAACCACCTGGGGCGCCCGACCCGTTACAATGAGCAGTTCTTC.

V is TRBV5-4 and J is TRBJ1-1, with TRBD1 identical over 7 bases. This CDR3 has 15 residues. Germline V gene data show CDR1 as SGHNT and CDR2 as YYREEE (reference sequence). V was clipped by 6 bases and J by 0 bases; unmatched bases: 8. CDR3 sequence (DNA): TGTGCCAGCAACCTACCGGGACAGCTGAACACTGAAGCTTTCTTT. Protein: CASNLPGQLNTEAFF.

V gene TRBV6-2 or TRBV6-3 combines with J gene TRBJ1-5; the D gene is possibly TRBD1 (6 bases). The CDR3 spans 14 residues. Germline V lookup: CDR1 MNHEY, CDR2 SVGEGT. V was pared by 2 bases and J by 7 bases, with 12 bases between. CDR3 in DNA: TGTGCCAGCAGTTACCCGGACAGATCACAGCCCCAGCATTTT. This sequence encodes CASSYPDRSQPQHF.

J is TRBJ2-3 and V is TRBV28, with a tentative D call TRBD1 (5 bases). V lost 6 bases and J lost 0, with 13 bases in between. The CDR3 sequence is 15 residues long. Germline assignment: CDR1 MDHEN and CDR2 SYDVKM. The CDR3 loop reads CASRTAALSTDTQYF. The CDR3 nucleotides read TGTGCCAGCAGGACAGCCGCACTTAGCACAGATACGCAGTATTTT.

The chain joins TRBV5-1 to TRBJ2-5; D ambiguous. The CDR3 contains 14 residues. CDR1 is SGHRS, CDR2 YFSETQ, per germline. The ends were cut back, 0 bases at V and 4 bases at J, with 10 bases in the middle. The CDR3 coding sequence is TGCGCCAGCAGCTTGGCCGGAGTCGTAGAGACCCAGTACTTC. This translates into CASSLAGVVETQYF.

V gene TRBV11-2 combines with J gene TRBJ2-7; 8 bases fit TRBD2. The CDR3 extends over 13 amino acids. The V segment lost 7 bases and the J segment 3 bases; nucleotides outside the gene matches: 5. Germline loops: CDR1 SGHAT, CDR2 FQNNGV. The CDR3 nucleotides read TGTGCCAGCACCCCCGGGGGGGTCTACGAGCAGTACGTC. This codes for CASTPGGVYEQYV.